These T cell receptor beta chains were read from a single sample in a study of T cells after posttransplantation cyclophosphamide. Data came from immunoSEQ multiplex PCR; TCRdb stores just in-frame clones and leaves some out. The repertoire holds around 20,000 clones, with around 98% as singletons. Sequencing was done on a sample of naive CD4+ T cells sorted from PBMCs. Receptors originate from a man aged 50-60 years in good health, CMV-negative, and a related stem cell transplant donor. The CDR3 runs from the conserved cysteine through the conserved F or W. The D gene is left open where the match is weak. Not every row has a clone size; where given, it reads once, few, many or a size class.

J | D | size | V | CDR3 | DNA
TRBJ2-1 | - | - | TRBV9 | CASSGTGHPYNEQFF | TGTGCCAGCAGCGGTACGGGACACCCCTACAATGAGCAGTTCTTC
TRBJ1-5 | - | - | TRBV27 | CASSLTLRGGNQPQHF | TGTGCCAGCAGTTTGACCCTCCGGGGTGGCAATCAGCCCCAGCATTTT
TRBJ1-4 | - | - | TRBV27 | CAIYYGATNEKLFF | TGTGCCATCTACTACGGTGCAACTAATGAAAAACTGTTTTTT
TRBJ2-7 | TRBD2 | - | TRBV6-5 | CASSVTSGPYEQYF | TGTGCCAGCAGTGTGACTAGCGGGCCCTACGAGCAGTACTTC
TRBJ2-7 | TRBD1 | - | TRBV10-3 | CAIRDRGPTLYEQYF | TGTGCCATCAGAGACAGGGGCCCTACCCTCTACGAGCAGTACTTC
TRBJ2-7 | TRBD2 | - | TRBV5-4 | CASSRSGGPYEQYF | TGTGCCAGCAGCCGTAGCGGGGGGCCCTACGAGCAGTACTTC
TRBJ2-5 | TRBD1 | - | TRBV7-7 | CASSLGTGARETQYF | TGTGCTAGCAGCTTGGGGACAGGGGCGCGAGAGACCCAGTACTTC
TRBJ2-5 | - | - | TRBV15 | CATSSPYQETQYF | TGTGCCACCAGCAGTCCTTATCAAGAGACCCAGTACTTC
TRBJ2-2 | TRBD2 | - | TRBV5-4 | CASIHRASGGGSTGELFF | TGTGCCAGCATCCACCGGGCTAGCGGGGGGGGTTCCACCGGGGAGCTGTTTTTT
TRBJ2-3 | TRBD2 | - | TRBV18 | CASSRWTSGASTDTQYF | TGTGCCAGCTCACGCTGGACTAGCGGGGCTAGCACAGATACGCAGTATTTT
TRBJ1-6 | - | - | TRBV19 | CASSISGHHKGPLHF | TGTGCCAGTAGTATATCGGGACACCATAAAGGTCCCCTCCACTTT
TRBJ1-2 | TRBD1 | once | TRBV30 | CAWSTTGGYGYTF | TGTGCCTGGTCCACGACAGGGGGCTATGGCTACACCTTC
TRBJ1-1 | TRBD1 | - | TRBV7-7 | CASSFTGQGAKDVNTEAFF | TGTGCCAGCAGCTTTACCGGACAGGGGGCGAAGGACGTGAACACTGAAGCTTTCTTT
TRBJ2-2 | - | - | TRBV5-1 | CASSLDVVGPGELFF | TGCGCCAGCAGCTTGGATGTCGTGGGGCCCGGGGAGCTGTTTTTT
TRBJ2-7 | - | once | TRBV6-5 | CASRDTFSYEQYF | TGTGCCAGCAGGGACACCTTCTCCTACGAGCAGTACTTC
TRBJ2-3 | - | - | TRBV5-1 | CASSSIGGTDTQYF | TGCGCCAGCAGCTCAATAGGGGGAACAGATACGCAGTATTTT
TRBJ2-1 | TRBD1 | - | TRBV7-9 | CASSPRPGQGAPSYNEQFF | TGTGCCAGCAGCCCCCGTCCGGGACAGGGGGCTCCTTCCTACAATGAGCAGTTCTTC
TRBJ2-1 | TRBD2 | - | TRBV6-5 | CASRPGLAGGNEQFF | TGTGCCAGCAGACCCGGACTAGCGGGTGGCAATGAGCAGTTCTTC
TRBJ1-3 | - | - | TRBV19 | CASSVTGSGNTIYF | TGTGCCAGTAGTGTGACAGGATCTGGAAACACCATATATTTT
TRBJ2-2 | - | - | TRBV18 | CASSPPGTGELFF | TGTGCCAGCTCACCCCCCGGCACCGGGGAGCTGTTTTTT
TRBJ2-6 | - | - | TRBV11-2 | CASSLGVSGANVLTF | TGTGCCAGCAGCTTAGGAGTCTCTGGGGCCAACGTCCTGACTTTC
TRBJ2-6 | - | - | TRBV28 | CASRTGTDSGANVLTF | TGTGCCAGCAGGACAGGGACTGACTCTGGGGCCAACGTCCTGACTTTC
TRBJ1-1 | TRBD1 | - | TRBV18 | CASSRDRVSTEAFF | TGTGCCAGCTCACGGGACAGGGTTTCAACTGAAGCTTTCTTT
TRBJ1-6 | - | - | TRBV5-5 | CASSFEIQGGLNNSPLHF | TGTGCCAGCAGCTTTGAAATTCAAGGAGGTCTGAATAATTCCCCCCTCCACTTT
TRBJ2-5 | TRBD2 | - | TRBV27 | CASSSDSGGRETQYF | TGTGCCAGCAGCTCAGACAGCGGGGGTAGAGAGACCCAGTACTTC
TRBJ2-1 | - | - | TRBV14 | CASSQKPGGQFF | TGTGCCAGCAGCCAAAAGCCGGGGGGCCAGTTCTTC
TRBJ1-5 | - | - | TRBV5-6 | CASSLRGPSNQPQHF | TGTGCCAGCAGCTTACGGGGTCCGAGTAATCAGCCCCAGCATTTT
TRBJ2-5 | - | - | TRBV11-3 | CASSRASQETQYF | TGTGCCAGCAGCCGAGCTAGTCAAGAGACCCAGTACTTC
TRBJ2-7 | TRBD1 | - | TRBV18 | CASSGQGYSYEQYF | TGTGCCAGCTCCGGACAGGGATATTCCTACGAGCAGTACTTC
TRBJ1-1 | - | - | TRBV10-3 | CAISRETRNTEAFF | TGTGCCATCAGTCGTGAGACAAGGAACACTGAAGCTTTCTTT
TRBJ2-7 | - | - | TRBV18 | CASSPPSTPYEQYF | TGTGCCAGCTCACCACCGAGCACCCCATACGAGCAGTACTTC
TRBJ1-5 | - | - | TRBV21-1 | CASQSGDGQPQHF | TGTGCCAGCCAGTCAGGGGATGGCCAGCCCCAGCATTTT
TRBJ1-5 | TRBD1 | - | TRBV19 | CASIDPGQGFSQPQHF | TGTGCCAGTATTGATCCGGGACAGGGGTTTAGTCAGCCCCAGCATTTT
TRBJ1-1 | TRBD1 | - | TRBV6-6 | CASSPLPRGDTEAFF | TGTGCCAGCAGCCCCCTGCCCAGGGGGGACACTGAAGCTTTCTTT
TRBJ2-1 | TRBD2 | - | TRBV6-5 | CASSYSGRGNEQFF | TGTGCCAGCAGTTACTCCGGGAGGGGCAATGAGCAGTTCTTC
TRBJ2-5 | TRBD2 | - | TRBV7-9 | CASSLLAGDQETQYF | TGTGCCAGCAGCTTACTAGCGGGGGACCAAGAGACCCAGTACTTC
TRBJ1-3 | - | - | TRBV2 | CASSQETGTGGNTIYF | TGTGCCAGCAGCCAAGAGACAGGAACGGGCGGAAACACCATATATTTT
TRBJ2-1 | TRBD2 | - | TRBV4-1 | CASSQEAGTYNEQFF | TGCGCCAGCAGCCAAGAAGCGGGGACGTACAATGAGCAGTTCTTC
TRBJ2-1 | TRBD2 | - | TRBV7-8 | CASTPRTSGIVNEQFF | TGTGCCAGCACCCCAAGGACTAGCGGGATTGTCAATGAGCAGTTCTTC